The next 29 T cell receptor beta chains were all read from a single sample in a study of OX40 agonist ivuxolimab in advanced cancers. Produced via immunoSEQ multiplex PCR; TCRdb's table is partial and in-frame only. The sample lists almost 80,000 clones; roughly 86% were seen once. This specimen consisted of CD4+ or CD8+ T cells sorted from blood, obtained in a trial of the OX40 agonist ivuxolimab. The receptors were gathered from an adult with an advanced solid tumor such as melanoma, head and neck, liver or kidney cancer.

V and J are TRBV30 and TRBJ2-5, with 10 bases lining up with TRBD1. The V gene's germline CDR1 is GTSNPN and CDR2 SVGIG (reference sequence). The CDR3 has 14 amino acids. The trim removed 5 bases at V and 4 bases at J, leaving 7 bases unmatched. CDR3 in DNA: TGTGCCTGGGCCCCGACAGGGGGCTCAGAGACCCAGTACTTC. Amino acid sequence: CAWAPTGGSETQYF. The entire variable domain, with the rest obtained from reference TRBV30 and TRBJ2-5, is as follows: SQTIHQWPATLVQPVGSPLSLECTVEGTSNPNLYWYRQAAGRGLQLLFYSVGIGQISSEVPQNLSASRPQDRQFILSSKKLLLSDSGFYLCAWAPTGGSETQYFGPGTRLLVL.

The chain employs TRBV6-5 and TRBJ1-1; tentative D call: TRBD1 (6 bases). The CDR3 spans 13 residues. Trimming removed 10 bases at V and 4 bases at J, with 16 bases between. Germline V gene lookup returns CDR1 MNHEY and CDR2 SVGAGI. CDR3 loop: CATHRADRTEAFF. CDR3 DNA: TGTGCCACACACAGGGCAGATCGCACTGAAGCTTTCTTT.

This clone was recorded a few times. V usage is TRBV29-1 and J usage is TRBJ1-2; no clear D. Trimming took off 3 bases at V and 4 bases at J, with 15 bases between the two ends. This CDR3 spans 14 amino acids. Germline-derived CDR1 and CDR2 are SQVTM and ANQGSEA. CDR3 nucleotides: TGCAGCGTTGATTCCTCCCTGGCGCGCTATGGCTACACCTTC. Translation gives CSVDSSLARYGYTF.

The CDR3 nucleotides are TGTGCCAGCAGGAGACAGGGTGGGGACACTGAAGCTTTCTTT. Its protein is CASRRQGGDTEAFF. V and J are TRBV6-6 and TRBJ1-1; 7 positions agree with TRBD1. V shed 6 bases and J 3 bases; nucleotides not matched to a gene: 7. Germline CDR1 MNHNY, CDR2 SVGAGI (reference sequence). CDR3 length: 14 residues.

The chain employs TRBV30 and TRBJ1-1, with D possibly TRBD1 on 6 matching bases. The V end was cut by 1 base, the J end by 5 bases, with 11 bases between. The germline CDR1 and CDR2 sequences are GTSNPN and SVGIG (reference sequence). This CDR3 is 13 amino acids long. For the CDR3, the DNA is TGTGCCTGGAGTGCCGACAGGTGGACTGAAGCTTTCTTT. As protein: CAWSADRWTEAFF.

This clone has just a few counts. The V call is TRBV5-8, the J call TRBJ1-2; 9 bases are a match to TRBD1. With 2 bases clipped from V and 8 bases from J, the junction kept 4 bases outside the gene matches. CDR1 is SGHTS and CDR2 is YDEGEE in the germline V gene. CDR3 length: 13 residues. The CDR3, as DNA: TGTGCCAGCAGCTTACAGGGGGCGCGGGGCTACACCTTC. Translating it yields CASSLQGARGYTF.

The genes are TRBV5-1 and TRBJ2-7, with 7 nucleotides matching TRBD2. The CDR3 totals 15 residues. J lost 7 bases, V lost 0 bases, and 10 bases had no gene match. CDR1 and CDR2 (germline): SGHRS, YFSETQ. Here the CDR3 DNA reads TGCGCCAGCAGCTTGGTTCCAGCGGGGCCACGAGAGCAGTACTTC. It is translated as CASSLVPAGPREQYF.

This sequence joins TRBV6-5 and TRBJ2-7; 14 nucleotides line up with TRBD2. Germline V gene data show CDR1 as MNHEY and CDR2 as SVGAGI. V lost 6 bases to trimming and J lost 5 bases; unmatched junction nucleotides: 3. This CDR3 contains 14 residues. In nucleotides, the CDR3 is TGTGCCAGCAGGGGGACTAGCGGGGGCCACGAGCAGTACTTC. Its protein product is CASRGTSGGHEQYF.

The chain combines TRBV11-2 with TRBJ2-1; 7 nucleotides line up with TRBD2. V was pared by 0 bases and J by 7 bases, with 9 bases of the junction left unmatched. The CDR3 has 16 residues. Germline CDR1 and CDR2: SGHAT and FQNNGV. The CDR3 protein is CASSLDMGGGINEQFF. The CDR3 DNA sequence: TGTGCCAGCAGCTTAGATATGGGCGGGGGTATAAATGAGCAGTTCTTC. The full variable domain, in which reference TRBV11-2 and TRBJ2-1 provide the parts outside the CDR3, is EAGVAQSPRYKIIEKRQSVAFWCNPISGHATLYWYQQILGQGPKLLIQFQNNGVVDDSQLPKDRFSAERLKGVDSTLKIQPAKLEDSAVYLCASSLDMGGGINEQFFGPGTRLTVL.

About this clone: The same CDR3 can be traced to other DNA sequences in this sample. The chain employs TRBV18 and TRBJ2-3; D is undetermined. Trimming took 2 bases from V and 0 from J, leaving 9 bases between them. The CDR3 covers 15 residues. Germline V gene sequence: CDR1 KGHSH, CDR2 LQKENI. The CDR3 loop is CASSPRQASTDTQYF. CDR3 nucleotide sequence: TGTGCCAGCTCACCAAGGCAAGCTAGCACAGATACGCAGTATTTT. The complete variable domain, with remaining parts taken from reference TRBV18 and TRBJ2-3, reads NAGVMQNPRHLVRRRGQEARLRCSPMKGHSHVYWYRQLPEEGLKFMVYLQKENIIDESGMPKERFSAEFPKEGPSILRIQQVVRGDSAAYFCASSPRQASTDTQYFGPGTRLTVL.

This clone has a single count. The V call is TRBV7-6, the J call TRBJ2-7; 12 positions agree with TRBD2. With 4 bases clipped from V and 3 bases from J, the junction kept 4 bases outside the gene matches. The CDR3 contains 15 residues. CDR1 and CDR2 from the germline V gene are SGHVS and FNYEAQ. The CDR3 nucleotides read TGTGCCAGCAGCTCCGAACTAGCGGGGGGCTACGAGCAGTACTTC. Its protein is CASSSELAGGYEQYF.

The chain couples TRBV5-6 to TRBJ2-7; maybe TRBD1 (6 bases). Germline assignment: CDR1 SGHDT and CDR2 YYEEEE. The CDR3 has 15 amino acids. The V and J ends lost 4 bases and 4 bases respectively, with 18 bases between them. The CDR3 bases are TGTGCCAGCAGCACGGACAGCCCTCTACGATACGAGCAGTACTTC. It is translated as CASSTDSPLRYEQYF.

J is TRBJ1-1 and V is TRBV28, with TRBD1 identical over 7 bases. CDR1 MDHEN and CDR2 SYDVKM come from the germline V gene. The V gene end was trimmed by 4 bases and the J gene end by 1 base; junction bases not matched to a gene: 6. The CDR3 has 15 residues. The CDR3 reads CASSYGGTENTEAFF. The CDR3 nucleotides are TGTGCCAGCAGTTATGGAGGGACAGAGAACACTGAAGCTTTCTTT.

The CDR3 sequence is CASSIRSGTPNQPQHF. Here the CDR3 DNA reads TGTGCCAGTAGTATAAGGTCCGGGACACCGAATCAGCCCCAGCATTTT. The chain employs TRBV19 and TRBJ1-5; D may be TRBD1 (6 bases). CDR1 is LNHDA and CDR2 is SQIVND in the germline V gene (reference sequence). V lost 2 bases to trimming and J lost 4 bases, with 15 bases between them. The CDR3 is made up of 16 amino acids.

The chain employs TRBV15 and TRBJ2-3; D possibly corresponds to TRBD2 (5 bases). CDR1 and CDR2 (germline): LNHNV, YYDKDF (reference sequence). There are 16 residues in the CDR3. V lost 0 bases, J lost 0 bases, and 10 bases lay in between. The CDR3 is CATSRDRRVSTDTQYF. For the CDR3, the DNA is TGTGCCACCAGCAGAGACCGGCGGGTTAGCACAGATACGCAGTATTTT.

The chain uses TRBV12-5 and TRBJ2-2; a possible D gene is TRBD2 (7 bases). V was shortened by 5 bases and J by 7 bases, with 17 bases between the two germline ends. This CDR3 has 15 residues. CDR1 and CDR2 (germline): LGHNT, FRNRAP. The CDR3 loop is CASGRGRGGDGELFF. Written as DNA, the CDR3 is TGTGCTAGTGGTCGCGGCAGGGGAGGGGACGGGGAGCTGTTTTTT.

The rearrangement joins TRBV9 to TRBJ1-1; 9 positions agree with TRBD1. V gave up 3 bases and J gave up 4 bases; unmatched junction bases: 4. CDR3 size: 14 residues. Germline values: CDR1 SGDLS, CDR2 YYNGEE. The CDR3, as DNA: TGTGCCAGCAGCGCACAGGGGGCATTCACTGAAGCTTTCTTT. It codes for CASSAQGAFTEAFF.

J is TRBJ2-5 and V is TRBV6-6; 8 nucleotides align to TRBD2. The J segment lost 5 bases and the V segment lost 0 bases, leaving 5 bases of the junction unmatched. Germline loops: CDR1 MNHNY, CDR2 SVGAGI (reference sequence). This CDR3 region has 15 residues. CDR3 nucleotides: TGTGCCAGCAGTTACTCCGGGAGGGCCGGGGAGACCCAGTACTTC. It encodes CASSYSGRAGETQYF.

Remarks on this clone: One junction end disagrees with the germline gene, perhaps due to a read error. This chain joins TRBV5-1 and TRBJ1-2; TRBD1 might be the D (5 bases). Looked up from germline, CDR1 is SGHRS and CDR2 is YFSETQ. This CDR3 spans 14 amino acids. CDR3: CASTLWSGGRGYTF. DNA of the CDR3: TGCGCCAGCACCTTGTGGTCCGGGGGAAGGGGCTACACCTTC.

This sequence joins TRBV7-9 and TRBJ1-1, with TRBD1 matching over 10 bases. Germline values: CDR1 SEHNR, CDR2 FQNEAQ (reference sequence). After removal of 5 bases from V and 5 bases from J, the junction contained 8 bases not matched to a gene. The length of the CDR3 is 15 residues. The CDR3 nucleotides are TGTGCCAGCAGCAAGGGACAGGGGAAGAATACTGAAGCTTTCTTT. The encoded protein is CASSKGQGKNTEAFF. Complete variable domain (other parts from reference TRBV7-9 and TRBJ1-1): DTGVSQNPRHKITKRGQNVTFRCDPISEHNRLYWYRQTLGQGPEFLTYFQNEAQLEKSRLLSDRFSAERPKGSFSTLEIQRTEQGDSAMYLCASSKGQGKNTEAFFGQGTRLTVV.

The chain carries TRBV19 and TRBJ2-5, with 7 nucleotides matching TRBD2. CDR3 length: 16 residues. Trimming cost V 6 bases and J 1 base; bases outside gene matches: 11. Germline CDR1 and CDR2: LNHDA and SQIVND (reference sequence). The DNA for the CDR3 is TGTGCCAGTAGAAATGTGGGACGGGAGGCCCAAGAGACCCAGTACTTC. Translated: CASRNVGREAQETQYF.

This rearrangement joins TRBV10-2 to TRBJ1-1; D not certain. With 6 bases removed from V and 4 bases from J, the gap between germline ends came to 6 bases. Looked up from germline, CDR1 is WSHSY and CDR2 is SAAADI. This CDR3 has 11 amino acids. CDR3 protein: CASRAATEAFF. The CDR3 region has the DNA TGCGCCAGCAGGGCGGCCACTGAAGCTTTCTTT.

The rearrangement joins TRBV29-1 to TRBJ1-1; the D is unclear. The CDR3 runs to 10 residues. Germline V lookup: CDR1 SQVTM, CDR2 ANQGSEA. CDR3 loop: CRVMNTEAFF. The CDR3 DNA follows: TGCCGGGTAATGAACACTGAAGCTTTCTTT. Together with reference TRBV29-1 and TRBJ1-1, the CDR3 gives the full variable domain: SAVISQKPSRDICQRGTSLTIQCQVDSQVTMMFWYRQQPGQSLTLIATANQGSEATYESGFVIDKFPISRPNLTFSTLTVSNMSPEDSSIYLCRVMNTEAFFGQGTRLTVV.

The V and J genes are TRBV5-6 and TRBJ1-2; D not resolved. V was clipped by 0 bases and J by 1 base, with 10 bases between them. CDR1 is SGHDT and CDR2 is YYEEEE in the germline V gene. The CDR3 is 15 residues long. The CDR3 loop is CASSLAGGYNYGYTF. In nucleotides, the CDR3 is TGTGCCAGCAGCTTGGCCGGTGGCTATAACTATGGCTACACCTTC. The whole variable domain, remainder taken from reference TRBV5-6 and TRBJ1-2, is DAGVTQSPTHLIKTRGQQVTLRCSPKSGHDTVSWYQQALGQGPQFIFQYYEEEERQRGNFPDRFSGHQFPNYSSELNVNALLLGDSALYLCASSLAGGYNYGYTFGSGTRLTVV.

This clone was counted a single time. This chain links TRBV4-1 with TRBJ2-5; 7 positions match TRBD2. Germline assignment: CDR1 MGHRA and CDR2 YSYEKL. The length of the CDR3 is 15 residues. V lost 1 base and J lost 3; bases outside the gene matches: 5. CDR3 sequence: CASSQVSSGKETQYF. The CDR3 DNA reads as TGCGCCAGCAGCCAAGTCTCCAGCGGGAAAGAGACCCAGTACTTC.

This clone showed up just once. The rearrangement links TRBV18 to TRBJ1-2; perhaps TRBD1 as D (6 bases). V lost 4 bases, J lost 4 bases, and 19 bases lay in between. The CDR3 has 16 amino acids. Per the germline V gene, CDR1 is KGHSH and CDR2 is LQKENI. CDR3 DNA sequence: TGTGCCAGCTCACGAGCAAGTGGGGGGCAGAGCTATGGCTACACCTTC. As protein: CASSRASGGQSYGYTF.

CDR3 loop: CAWSSDGVSYNSPLHF. The DNA of the CDR3 is TGTGCCTGGAGTTCCGACGGAGTCTCCTATAATTCACCCCTCCACTTT. This chain links TRBV30 with TRBJ1-6; no clear D gene. The CDR3 covers 16 residues. V gave up 2 bases and J gave up 0 bases, with 11 bases separating them. Germline V gene sequence: CDR1 GTSNPN, CDR2 SVGIG (reference sequence).

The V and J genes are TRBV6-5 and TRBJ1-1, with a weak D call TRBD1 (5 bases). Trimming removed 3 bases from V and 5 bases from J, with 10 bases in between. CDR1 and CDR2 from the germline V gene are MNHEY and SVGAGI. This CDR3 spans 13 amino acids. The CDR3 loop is CASSYGEGTEAFF. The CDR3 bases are TGTGCCAGCAGTTATGGGGAGGGGACTGAAGCTTTCTTT.

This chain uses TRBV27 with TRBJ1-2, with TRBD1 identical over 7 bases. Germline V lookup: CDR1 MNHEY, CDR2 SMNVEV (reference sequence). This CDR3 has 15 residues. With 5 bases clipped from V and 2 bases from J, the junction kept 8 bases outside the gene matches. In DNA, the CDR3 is TGTGCCAGCAGTCCCCGGACAGGAGGGAACTATGGCTACACCTTC. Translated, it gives CASSPRTGGNYGYTF.